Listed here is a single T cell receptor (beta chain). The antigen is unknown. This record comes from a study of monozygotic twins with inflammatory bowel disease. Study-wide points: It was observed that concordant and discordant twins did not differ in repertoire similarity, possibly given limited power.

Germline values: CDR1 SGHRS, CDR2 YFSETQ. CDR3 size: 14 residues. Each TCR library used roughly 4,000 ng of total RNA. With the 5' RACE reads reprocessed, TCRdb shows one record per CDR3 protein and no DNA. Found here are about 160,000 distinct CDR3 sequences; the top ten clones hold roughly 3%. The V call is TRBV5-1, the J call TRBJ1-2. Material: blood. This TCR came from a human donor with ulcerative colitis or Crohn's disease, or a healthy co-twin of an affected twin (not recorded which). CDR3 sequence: CASADILSNYGYTF.